One and the same sample provided the 11 T cell receptor beta chains below, sequenced in a study of response to subunit inactivated influenza vaccine. TCRdb re-called the RT-PCR reads with MiXCR, one entry per CDR3 protein. Altogether about half a million distinct CDR3 sequences are present, around 25% being singletons, with the ten largest covering around 1.8%. Sequencing used CD4+ T cells sorted from PBMCs, obtained 4 to 6 days after vaccination. All receptors come from a man aged 45 to 65 who received an inactivated influenza vaccine.

This clonotype was seen a few times. The J gene is TRBJ2-2, the V gene TRBV6-2 or TRBV6-3; D gene uncertain. The germline V gene encodes CDR1 MNHEY and CDR2 SVGEGT. Trimming cost V 6 bases and J 5 bases, with 16 bases left between them. The CDR3 is 15 residues long. The CDR3, as DNA: TGTGCCAGCAGCATTACCCCTCAAGGAACCGGGGAGCTGTTTTTT. The encoded protein is CASSITPQGTGELFF.

This rearrangement joins TRBV10-3 to TRBJ1-2; D not resolved. Trimming shortened V by 4 bases and J by 0 bases, and 6 bases separated the two germline ends. In germline, CDR1 is ENHRY, CDR2 SYGVKD. There are 13 residues in the CDR3. CDR3 nucleotides: TGTGCCATCAGTGCATCCCCTAACTATGGCTACACCTTC. Translating it yields CAISASPNYGYTF.

The sample holds a few counts of this clonotype. The rearrangement uses TRBV7-2 and TRBJ2-3; 7 bases match TRBD2. Germline CDR1 reads SGHTA; CDR2 reads FQGNSA. The CDR3 loop spans 16 amino acids. With 4 bases clipped from V and 0 bases from J, the junction kept 7 bases outside the gene matches. CDR3 amino acids: CASSSQRGLSTDTQYF. The CDR3 DNA is TGTGCCAGCAGCTCCCAGCGGGGCCTGAGCACAGATACGCAGTATTTT.

The gene calls are TRBV7-9 and TRBJ2-7; D is possibly TRBD1 (5 bases). Germline CDR1 SEHNR, CDR2 FQNEAQ (reference sequence). The length of the CDR3 is 14 residues. V lost 5 bases and J lost 2, with 13 bases in between. CDR3 protein: CASSLPDKPYEQYF. In nucleotides, the CDR3 is TGTGCCAGCAGCCTACCGGACAAACCCTACGAGCAGTACTTC.

This clonotype turned up a few times. The J gene is TRBJ2-7, the V gene TRBV18; perhaps TRBD1 as D (6 bases). The CDR3 is 12 amino acids. Germline V gives CDR1 KGHSH, CDR2 LQKENI. V was shortened by 2 bases and J by 6 bases, with 8 bases between the two germline ends. CDR3 residues: CASSPTGTEQYF. DNA for the CDR3: TGTGCCAGCTCACCAACAGGGACCGAGCAGTACTTC.

This rearrangement joins TRBV7-2 to TRBJ2-3; 11 bases align to TRBD2. CDR1 is SGHTA and CDR2 is FQGNSA in the germline V gene. Losses at the gene ends were 0 bases for V and 0 bases for J; bases not matched to a gene: 5. There are 18 residues in the CDR3. CDR3 residues: CASSLAGVAGGSTDTQYF. The CDR3 DNA follows: TGTGCCAGCAGCTTAGCGGGGGTAGCGGGGGGGAGCACAGATACGCAGTATTTT. The variable domain in full, with the rest retrieved from reference TRBV7-2 and TRBJ2-3, is GAGVSQSPSNKVTEKGKDVELRCDPISGHTALYWYRQSLGQGLEFLIYFQGNSAPDKSGLPSDRFSAERTGGSVSTLTIQRTQQEDSAVYLCASSLAGVAGGSTDTQYFGPGTRLTVL.

This chain joins TRBV10-3 and TRBJ2-1; D is possibly TRBD2 (6 bases). The germline V gene has CDR1 ENHRY and CDR2 SYGVKD. The length of the CDR3 is 14 residues. The V and J ends lost 5 bases and 6 bases respectively, with 14 bases between them. The CDR3 protein is CAISHQGAGNEQFF. CDR3 DNA sequence: TGTGCCATCAGTCACCAGGGAGCGGGCAATGAGCAGTTCTTC.

This clonotype was seen more than once but under ten times. The chain links TRBV7-2 to TRBJ2-7, with 10 bases aligning to TRBD2. CDR1 is SGHTA, CDR2 FQGNSA, per germline. The CDR3 covers 15 residues. The V and J ends lost 5 bases and 4 bases, in that order; junction bases with no gene match: 8. The CDR3 loop is CASSKGTSVRYEQYF. Here the CDR3 DNA reads TGTGCCAGCAGCAAAGGGACTAGCGTCCGTTACGAGCAGTACTTC.

The chain is built from TRBV10-3 and TRBJ1-4; D remains ambiguous. Germline loops: CDR1 ENHRY, CDR2 SYGVKD. V lost 7 bases and J 2 bases, leaving 5 bases between the germline ends. This CDR3 has 12 residues. The CDR3 region has the DNA TGTGCCATCAAAGGCACTAATGAAAAACTGTTTTTT. Translation: CAIKGTNEKLFF.

A few counts support this clonotype. The chain has TRBV20-1 and TRBJ1-1; 9 bases line up with TRBD1. The trim removed 3 bases at V and 5 bases at J, leaving 4 bases unmatched. CDR1 is DFQATT, CDR2 SNEGSKA, per germline (reference sequence). This CDR3 spans 13 amino acids. CDR3 bases: TGCAGTGCTAGCGTTGGACAGGGGACTGAAGCTTTCTTT. Translated, it gives CSASVGQGTEAFF.

This clonotype turned up a few times. This chain links TRBV5-1 with TRBJ2-5; D possibly corresponds to TRBD1 (6 bases). V lost 5 bases and J lost 5, with 13 bases in between. From germline, CDR1 is SGHRS and CDR2 YFSETQ. This CDR3 region has 13 residues. DNA of the CDR3: TGCGCCAGCAGAACAGGGCCTCGGGAGACCCAGTACTTC. Translated: CASRTGPRETQYF.